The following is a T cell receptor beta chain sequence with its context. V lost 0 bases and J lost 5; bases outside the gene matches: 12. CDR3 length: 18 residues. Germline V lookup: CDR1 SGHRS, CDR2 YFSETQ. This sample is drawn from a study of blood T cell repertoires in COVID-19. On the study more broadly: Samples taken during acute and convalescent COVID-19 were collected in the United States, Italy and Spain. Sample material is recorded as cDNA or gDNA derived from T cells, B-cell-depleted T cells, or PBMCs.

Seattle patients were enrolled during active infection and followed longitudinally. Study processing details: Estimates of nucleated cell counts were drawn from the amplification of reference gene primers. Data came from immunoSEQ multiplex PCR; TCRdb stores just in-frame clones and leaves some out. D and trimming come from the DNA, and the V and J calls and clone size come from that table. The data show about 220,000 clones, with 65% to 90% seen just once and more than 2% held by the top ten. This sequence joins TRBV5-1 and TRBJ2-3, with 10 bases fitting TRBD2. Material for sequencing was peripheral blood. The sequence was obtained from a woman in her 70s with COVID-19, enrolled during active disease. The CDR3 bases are TGCGCCAGCAGCTTGGAGTGGTTAGCGGGGGGCCAGGGAGATACGCAGTATTTT. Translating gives CASSLEWLAGGQGDTQYF.